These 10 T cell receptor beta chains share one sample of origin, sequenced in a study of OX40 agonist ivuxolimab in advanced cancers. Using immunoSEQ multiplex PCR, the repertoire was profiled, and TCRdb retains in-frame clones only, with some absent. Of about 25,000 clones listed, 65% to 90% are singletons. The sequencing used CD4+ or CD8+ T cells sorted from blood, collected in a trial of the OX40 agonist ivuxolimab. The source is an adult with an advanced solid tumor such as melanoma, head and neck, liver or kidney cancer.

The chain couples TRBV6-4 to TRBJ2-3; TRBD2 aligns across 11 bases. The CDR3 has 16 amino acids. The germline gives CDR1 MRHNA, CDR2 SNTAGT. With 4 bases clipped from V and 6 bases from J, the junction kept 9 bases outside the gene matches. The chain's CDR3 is CASSASGTSGADTQYF. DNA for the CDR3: TGTGCCAGCAGTGCCTCCGGGACTAGCGGAGCGGATACGCAGTATTTT.

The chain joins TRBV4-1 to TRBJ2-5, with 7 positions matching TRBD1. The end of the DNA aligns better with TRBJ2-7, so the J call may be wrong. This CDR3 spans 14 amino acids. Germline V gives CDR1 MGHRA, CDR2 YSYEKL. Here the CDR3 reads CASSYTGDSYEQYF. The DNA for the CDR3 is TGCGCCAGCAGCTACACAGGGGACTCCTACGAGCAGTACTTC.

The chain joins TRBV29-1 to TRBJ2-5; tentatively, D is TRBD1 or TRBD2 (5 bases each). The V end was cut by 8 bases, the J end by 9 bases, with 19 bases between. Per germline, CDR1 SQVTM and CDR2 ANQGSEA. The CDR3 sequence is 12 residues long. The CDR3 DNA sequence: TGCAGCCCAAGGAGTGGGGGTTTGGCCCAGTACTTC. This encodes CSPRSGGLAQYF.

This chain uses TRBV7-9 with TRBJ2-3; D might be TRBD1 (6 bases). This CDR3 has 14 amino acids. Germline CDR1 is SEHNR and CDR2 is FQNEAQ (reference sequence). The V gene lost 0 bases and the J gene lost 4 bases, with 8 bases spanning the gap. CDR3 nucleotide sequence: TGTGCCAGCAGCTTAGCGGGGGCGGCAGATACGCAGTATTTT. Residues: CASSLAGAADTQYF. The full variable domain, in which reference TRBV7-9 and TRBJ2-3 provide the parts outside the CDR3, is DTGVSQNPRHKITKRGQNVTFRCDPISEHNRLYWYRQTLGQGPEFLTYFQNEAQLEKSRLLSDRFSAERPKGSFSTLEIQRTEQGDSAMYLCASSLAGAADTQYFGPGTRLTVL.

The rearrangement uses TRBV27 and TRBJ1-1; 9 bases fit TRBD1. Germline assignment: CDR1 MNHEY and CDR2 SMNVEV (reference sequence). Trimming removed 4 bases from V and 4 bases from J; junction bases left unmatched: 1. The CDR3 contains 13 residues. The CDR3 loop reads CASSSTGGTEAFF. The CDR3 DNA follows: TGTGCCAGCAGTTCGACAGGGGGCACTGAAGCTTTCTTT.

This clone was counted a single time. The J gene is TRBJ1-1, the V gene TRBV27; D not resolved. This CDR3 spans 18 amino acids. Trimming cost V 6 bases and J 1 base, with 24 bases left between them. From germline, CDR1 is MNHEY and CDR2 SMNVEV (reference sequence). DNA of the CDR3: TGTGCCAGCAGCCCCACTCTCCGCGGCGTAGGGAGGAACACTGAAGCTTTCTTT. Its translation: CASSPTLRGVGRNTEAFF.

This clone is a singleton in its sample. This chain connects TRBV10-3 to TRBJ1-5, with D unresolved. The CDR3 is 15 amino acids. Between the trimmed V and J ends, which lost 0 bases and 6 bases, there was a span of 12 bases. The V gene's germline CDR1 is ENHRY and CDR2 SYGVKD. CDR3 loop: CAISESGGIGQPQHF. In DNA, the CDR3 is TGTGCCATCAGTGAGTCTGGAGGGATCGGTCAGCCCCAGCATTTT.

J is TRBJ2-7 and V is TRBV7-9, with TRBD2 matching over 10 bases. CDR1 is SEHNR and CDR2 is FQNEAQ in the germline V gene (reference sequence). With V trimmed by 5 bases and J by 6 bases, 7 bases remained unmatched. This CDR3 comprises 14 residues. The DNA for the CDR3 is TGTGCCAGCAGCCCTGGACTAGCGGAGGCCGAGCAGTACTTC. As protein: CASSPGLAEAEQYF.

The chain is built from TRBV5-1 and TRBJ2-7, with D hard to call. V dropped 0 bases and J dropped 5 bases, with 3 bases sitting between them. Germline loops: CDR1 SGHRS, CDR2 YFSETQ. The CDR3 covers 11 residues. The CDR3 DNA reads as TGCGCCAGCAGCTTGGCCAACGAGCAGTACTTC. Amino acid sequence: CASSLANEQYF.

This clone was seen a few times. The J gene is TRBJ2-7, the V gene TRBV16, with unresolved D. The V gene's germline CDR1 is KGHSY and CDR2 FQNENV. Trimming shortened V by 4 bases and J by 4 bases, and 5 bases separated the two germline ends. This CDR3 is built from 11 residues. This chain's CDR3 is CASSPRYEQYF. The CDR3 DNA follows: TGTGCCAGCAGCCCCAGATACGAGCAGTACTTC.